The clone carrying this T cell receptor beta chain showed up many times. This entry is derived from a study of patients and donors after allogeneic stem cell transplantation. This CDR3 has 13 amino acids. Trimming shortened V by 5 bases and J by 5 bases, and 10 bases separated the two germline ends. TCRdb re-called the RT-PCR reads through MiXCR, storing one row per CDR3 protein. The table shows about 160,000 distinct CDR3 sequences, with 24% occurring only once. The sequence was collected from a human donor who was either an allogeneic HSCT recipient or a stem cell or donor lymphocyte infusion donor (not recorded which). It is not recorded whose cells these are; they may come from a transplant donor. This sequence joins TRBV12-3 or TRBV12-4 and TRBJ1-5; the D is unclear. The specimen sequenced was blood, either unsorted or a sorted T cell fraction (not recorded which). The CDR3 sequence is CASSRQDYQPQHF. The CDR3 bases are TGTGCCAGCAGTCGGCAGGACTATCAGCCCCAGCATTTT.